The 30 T cell receptor beta chains below were found in one sample sequenced in a study of blood T cell repertoires in COVID-19 (dated by TCRdb to the early 2020s). The library was obtained by the immunoSEQ multiplex PCR assay. As stored in TCRdb, this immuneACCESS dataset retains in-frame rearrangements with V and J assigned. A fraction of the clones does not appear; measured against another copy, unresolved V genes explain less than half of the discrepancy, and the remainder lacks a known reason. This sample is represented by about 210,000 clones; under 90% of them were singletons. More than 8.5% of the sample is in the top ten clones. The specimen was PBMCs or T cells enriched from blood (not recorded which). Receptors were obtained from a woman in her 50s with acute COVID-19.

The rearrangement links TRBV12-5 to TRBJ2-1; 11 nucleotides line up with TRBD2. CDR3 size: 14 residues. Germline trimming cut 5 bases from V and 6 bases from J; bases unmatched to any gene: 3. Looked up from germline, CDR1 is LGHNT and CDR2 is FRNRAP. The CDR3, as DNA: TGTGCTAGTGGTACTAGCGGGGGTGCCAATGAGCAGTTCTTC. It is translated as CASGTSGGANEQFF.

The chain carries TRBV5-4 and TRBJ2-7, with 8 bases identical to TRBD1. CDR3 length: 15 residues. After removal of 0 bases from V and 5 bases from J, the junction contained 7 bases not matched to a gene. The V gene's germline CDR1 is SGHNT and CDR2 YYREEE (reference sequence). The CDR3: CASSLAGGLRDEQYF. As DNA, the CDR3 is TGTGCCAGCAGCTTGGCAGGGGGCCTAAGGGACGAGCAGTACTTC.

The CDR3, as DNA: TGTGCCAGCAGTTACTCCAAGGCAGGGGCGGATGAAAAACTGTTTTTT. It yields the protein CASSYSKAGADEKLFF. This sequence joins TRBV6-6 and TRBJ1-4; D may be TRBD1 (6 bases). V dropped 0 bases and J dropped 6 bases, with 14 bases sitting between them. Per the germline V gene, CDR1 is MNHNY and CDR2 is SVGAGI (reference sequence). The CDR3 is made up of 16 amino acids.

V and J are TRBV5-5 and TRBJ1-5; the D gene is possibly TRBD1 (6 bases). The CDR3 sequence is 16 residues long. Between the trimmed V and J ends, which lost 0 bases and 7 bases, there was a span of 17 bases. Per germline, CDR1 SGHKS and CDR2 YYEKEE (reference sequence). DNA for the CDR3: TGTGCCAGCAGCTTGGAGGGCAGGGGAGTGGGCCAGCCCCAGCATTTT. Encoded protein: CASSLEGRGVGQPQHF.

In its sample, this clone was seen a few times. The genes are TRBV19 and TRBJ1-5, with 8 bases aligning to TRBD1. Looked up from germline, CDR1 is LNHDA and CDR2 is SQIVND (reference sequence). This CDR3 has 14 residues. J lost 2 bases, V lost 10 bases, and 7 bases had no gene match. The CDR3 bases are TGTGCCACCGGACAGGGCCGGGGCAATCAGCCCCAGCATTTT. Amino acids: CATGQGRGNQPQHF. The variable domain in full, completed from reference TRBV19 and TRBJ1-5, reads DGGITQSPKYLFRKEGQNVTLSCEQNLNHDAMYWYRQDPGQGLRLIYYSQIVNDFQKGDIAEGYSVSREKKESFPLTVTSAQKNPTAFYLCATGQGRGNQPQHFGDGTRLSIL.

This chain joins TRBV5-4 and TRBJ2-4; 7 bases align to TRBD2. The germline V gene encodes CDR1 SGHNT and CDR2 YYREEE (reference sequence). J was trimmed by 0 bases and V by 3 bases; bases with no gene match: 3. This CDR3 region has 15 residues. CDR3 loop: CASSWGGLAKNIQYF. For the CDR3, the DNA is TGTGCCAGCAGCTGGGGGGGACTAGCCAAAAACATTCAGTACTTC.

The J gene is TRBJ2-1, the V gene TRBV11-2; TRBD1 matches 7 bases. Trimming cost V 5 bases and J 6 bases; bases outside gene matches: 7. Per germline, CDR1 SGHAT and CDR2 FQNNGV. There are 14 residues in the CDR3. The CDR3 DNA reads TGTGCCAGCAGCATAACGGGACAGACCAATGAGCAGTTCTTC. This sequence encodes CASSITGQTNEQFF.

V is TRBV7-2 and J is TRBJ2-3, with TRBD2 matching over 12 bases. Germline CDR1 reads SGHTA; CDR2 reads FQGNSA. CDR3 length equals 15 residues. Unmatched junction bases numbered 5, after V lost 1 base and J lost 9 bases. The CDR3 region is CASSLERLAGDTQYF. In nucleotides, the CDR3 is TGTGCCAGCAGCTTAGAGAGACTAGCGGGAGACACGCAGTATTTT.

This clone was picked up one time. The J gene is TRBJ1-5, the V gene TRBV21-1. TRBV21-1 is tagged as a pseudogene. CDR3 length: 15 amino acids. CDR3 loop: CASSIGGGSNQPQHF. CDR3 in DNA: TGTGCCAGCAGCATAGGCGGGGGTAGCAATCAGCCCCAGCATTTT.

The genes are TRBV2 and TRBJ1-2; 7 positions match TRBD1. J was trimmed by 4 bases and V by 6 bases; bases with no gene match: 8. The CDR3 sequence is 14 residues long. Germline V gives CDR1 SNHLY, CDR2 FYNNEI. The CDR3 DNA reads as TGTGCCAGCAGATTGGAGGGGGCCAGCTATGGCTACACCTTC. This codes for CASRLEGASYGYTF.

The CDR3 coding sequence is TGTGCCAGCAGCCGACAGGGGATGAACACTGAAGCTTTCTTT. This codes for CASSRQGMNTEAFF. The V and J genes are TRBV5-5 and TRBJ1-1, with 8 bases identical to TRBD1. CDR1 is SGHKS, CDR2 YYEKEE, per germline (reference sequence). J gave up 0 bases and V 4 bases, and 2 bases lay outside the gene matches. This CDR3 has 14 amino acids.

This chain connects TRBV11-2 to TRBJ1-3, with TRBD1 as a possible D gene (6 bases). Germline CDR1 reads SGHAT; CDR2 reads FQNNGV. The CDR3 has 15 amino acids. The ends were cut back, 4 bases at V and 5 bases at J, with 15 bases in the middle. CDR3: CASSSPAQGRNTIYF. The CDR3 DNA sequence: TGTGCCAGCAGCTCCCCCGCACAGGGCAGAAACACCATATATTTT. Full variable domain (remainder filled in from reference TRBV11-2 and TRBJ1-3): EAGVAQSPRYKIIEKRQSVAFWCNPISGHATLYWYQQILGQGPKLLIQFQNNGVVDDSQLPKDRFSAERLKGVDSTLKIQPAKLEDSAVYLCASSSPAQGRNTIYFGEGSWLTVV.

The rearrangement links TRBV11-2 to TRBJ2-1; D uncertain. V was cut by 2 bases and J by 0 bases, with 8 bases left in between. This CDR3 spans 15 amino acids. From germline, CDR1 is SGHAT and CDR2 FQNNGV. The CDR3 DNA follows: TGTGCCAGCAGCTTAAGTCAGTCCTCCTACAATGAGCAGTTCTTC. Translating it yields CASSLSQSSYNEQFF.

This chain connects TRBV30 to TRBJ1-4; TRBD1 matches 9 bases. The junction had 9 bases not matched to a gene; V was cut back by 0 bases and J by 4 bases. CDR3 size: 17 residues. Per the germline V gene, CDR1 is GTSNPN and CDR2 is SVGIG (reference sequence). CDR3 DNA: TGTGCCTGGAGTGTACTTTCCGGGACAGGGTTTAATGAAAAACTGTTTTTT. Residues: CAWSVLSGTGFNEKLFF.

The chain employs TRBV23-1 and TRBJ1-2; 7 bases agree with TRBD1. TRBV23-1 is designated an ORF whose function remains uncertain. There are 15 residues in the CDR3. Trimming removed 0 bases from V and 3 bases from J; junction bases left unmatched: 4. The CDR3 is CASSQSAGGDYGYTF. The CDR3 coding sequence is TGCGCCAGCAGTCAATCTGCAGGGGGAGACTATGGCTACACCTTC.

The genes are TRBV29-1 and TRBJ1-2, with 7 bases that match TRBD1. With V trimmed by 5 bases and J by 5 bases, 5 bases remained unmatched. The V gene's germline CDR1 is SQVTM and CDR2 ANQGSEA. The CDR3 length is 12 residues. The CDR3 DNA reads TGCAGCGTTACCGGACAGGAGTATGGCTACACCTTC. It yields the protein CSVTGQEYGYTF.

There are many counts of this clone. The chain couples TRBV9 to TRBJ2-7; D perhaps matches TRBD1 (6 bases). The CDR3 spans 16 residues. Trimming stripped 3 bases from V and 4 bases from J, with 20 bases between. The germline CDR1 and CDR2 sequences are SGDLS and YYNGEE. CDR3 in DNA: TGTGCCAGCAGCGGGGGACCTGGACAGCCAAAATACGAGCAGTACTTC. Translation gives CASSGGPGQPKYEQYF.

The chain links TRBV10-3 to TRBJ1-2; no clear D. From germline, CDR1 is ENHRY and CDR2 SYGVKD. There are 14 residues in the CDR3. V lost 3 bases and J 0 bases, leaving 8 bases between the germline ends. The CDR3: CAISDKVANYGYTF. The CDR3 bases are TGTGCCATCAGTGATAAAGTAGCTAACTATGGCTACACCTTC.

The chain joins TRBV27 to TRBJ2-7; 8 bases are a match to TRBD2. The CDR3 has 13 residues. V shed 7 bases, J shed 3 bases, and the junction held 5 bases outside the gene matches. Germline CDR1 is MNHEY and CDR2 is SMNVEV (reference sequence). The CDR3 loop reads CASTPAGGYEQYF. The CDR3 nucleotides read TGTGCCAGCACCCCCGCGGGAGGCTACGAGCAGTACTTC.

The chain links TRBV7-8 to TRBJ2-7, with D hard to call. The germline V gene encodes CDR1 SGHVS and CDR2 FQNEAQ. Trimming pared 1 base from V and 0 bases from J, leaving 10 bases between. The CDR3 extends over 15 amino acids. CDR3 DNA: TGTGCCAGCAGCTTAGGGCAGGCCGGCTCCTACGAGCAGTACTTC. Translating it yields CASSLGQAGSYEQYF.

This sequence joins TRBV6-5 and TRBJ2-4, with D tentatively TRBD2 (7 bases). The V end was cut by 7 bases, the J end by 6 bases, with 19 bases between. Germline V gene lookup returns CDR1 MNHEY and CDR2 SVGAGI. The CDR3 loop spans 15 amino acids. CDR3 in DNA: TGTGCCAGCATCCTAAACAGGGAGGGAGTAAACATTCAGTACTTC. Translation gives CASILNREGVNIQYF.

This clone was recorded once. The V and J genes are TRBV12-3 or TRBV12-4 and TRBJ2-2; D unclear. V was cut by 7 bases and J by 8 bases, with 14 bases left in between. This CDR3 has 13 amino acids. The CDR3 nucleotides are TGTGCCAGCAATCCAGGCTTGGTAGGGGAGCTGTTTTTT. It is translated as CASNPGLVGELFF.

The V and J genes are TRBV19 and TRBJ1-2, with 10 bases identical to TRBD1. The CDR3 totals 13 residues. Germline V gene data show CDR1 as LNHDA and CDR2 as SQIVND (reference sequence). J lost 13 bases, V lost 7 bases, and 12 bases had no gene match. CDR3 sequence (DNA): TGTGCCAGTACGGGACCGGACAGGGGGAGAGGCACCTTC. This translates into CASTGPDRGRGTF.

The chain recombines TRBV5-4 with TRBJ1-5; D perhaps matches TRBD1 (6 bases). The CDR3 loop spans 14 amino acids. V lost 0 bases to trimming and J lost 7 bases, with 11 bases between them. Per the germline V gene, CDR1 is SGHNT and CDR2 is YYREEE (reference sequence). CDR3: CASSLEGGQQPQHF. The CDR3 DNA reads as TGTGCCAGCAGCTTGGAGGGCGGACAGCAGCCCCAGCATTTT.

A few counts support this clone. The chain employs TRBV7-8 and TRBJ1-2; D gene uncertain. From germline, CDR1 is SGHVS and CDR2 FQNEAQ. Trimming took 1 base from V and 4 from J, leaving 7 bases between them. CDR3 length: 13 amino acids. CDR3: CASSLDPGYGYTF. The CDR3 coding sequence is TGTGCCAGCAGCTTAGATCCGGGCTATGGCTACACCTTC.

The chain joins TRBV19 to TRBJ2-7, with TRBD1 matching 7 bases. V shed 5 bases, J shed 1 base, and the junction held 8 bases outside the gene matches. Looked up from germline, CDR1 is LNHDA and CDR2 is SQIVND (reference sequence). The CDR3 loop spans 15 amino acids. The CDR3 loop is CASSEALGQSYEQYF. The CDR3 DNA follows: TGTGCCAGTAGTGAGGCTTTGGGACAGTCCTACGAGCAGTACTTC.

The chain joins TRBV10-3 to TRBJ1-4; 7 nucleotides match TRBD1. Germline V gene data show CDR1 as ENHRY and CDR2 as SYGVKD. The trim removed 2 bases at V and 5 bases at J, leaving 8 bases unmatched. The CDR3 runs 16 residues. The CDR3 region has the DNA TGTGCCATCAGTGAGAACCCGGGACAGATAAATGAAAAACTGTTTTTT. Its translation is CAISENPGQINEKLFF.

The gene calls are TRBV28 and TRBJ2-1; tentatively, D is TRBD1 (5 bases). The germline gives CDR1 MDHEN, CDR2 SYDVKM. With 3 bases removed from V and 1 base from J, the gap between germline ends came to 13 bases. The CDR3 contains 16 residues. The CDR3 sequence is CASSFLSQGSYNEQFF. The CDR3 nucleotides read TGTGCCAGCAGTTTCCTTTCCCAGGGTTCCTACAATGAGCAGTTCTTC.

This rearrangement joins TRBV7-2 to TRBJ2-3; D gene unclear. The CDR3 is 13 amino acids. The V and J ends lost 6 bases and 3 bases respectively, with 10 bases between them. From germline, CDR1 is SGHTA and CDR2 FQGNSA. The CDR3 sequence: CASRSQETDTQYF. The CDR3 DNA reads as TGTGCCAGCAGGTCTCAGGAAACAGATACGCAGTATTTT. Variable domain in full (rest from reference TRBV7-2 and TRBJ2-3): GAGVSQSPSNKVTEKGKDVELRCDPISGHTALYWYRQSLGQGLEFLIYFQGNSAPDKSGLPSDRFSAERTGGSVSTLTIQRTQQEDSAVYLCASRSQETDTQYFGPGTRLTVL.

The chain has TRBV27 and TRBJ1-6; 8 bases match TRBD1. V lost 5 bases, J lost 5 bases, and 11 bases stayed unmatched. Germline values: CDR1 MNHEY, CDR2 SMNVEV (reference sequence). There are 17 residues in the CDR3. This CDR3 reads CASSPFSGQGDNSPLHF. Written as DNA, the CDR3 is TGTGCCAGCAGTCCTTTCTCCGGACAGGGAGATAATTCACCCCTCCACTTT.